These 21 T cell receptor beta chains came from one sample sequenced in a study of CD8+CD57+ T cells in acquired aplastic anemia. CD8+CD57+ cell expansion, shown by flow cytometry, had occurred in the patients selected for sequencing. The study profiled TCR beta VDJ and CDR3 using genomic DNA as template. TCRdb ran MiXCR on the reads and lists one entry per CDR3 protein. The sample shows 250,000 or so distinct CDR3 sequences, approximately 45% of them seen only once. Sequencing was carried out using sorted CD4+, CD8+, or CD8+CD57+ T cells (not recorded which) from PBMCs. Every receptor here comes from a human donor with aplastic anemia.

For this clonotype: A clone one base away is much larger, so this may be a read error. V is TRBV6-4 and J is TRBJ2-3, with TRBD2 matching 9 bases. CDR3 length equals 17 residues. CDR1 MRHNA and CDR2 SNTAGT come from the germline V gene. V gave up 2 bases and J gave up 7 bases; unmatched junction bases: 13. The CDR3 DNA reads as TGTGCCAGCAGTGACGGAGCTAGCGGGGCCCCGGGGAATACGCAGTATTTT. Translated: CASSDGASGAPGNTQYF.

This chain joins TRBV30 and TRBJ2-3, with D unclear. Germline V lookup: CDR1 GTSNPN, CDR2 SVGIG (reference sequence). The V and J ends lost 4 bases and 0 bases respectively, with 14 bases between them. The CDR3 extends over 15 amino acids. CDR3 amino acids: CAWNPTLTSTDTQYF. In DNA, the CDR3 is TGTGCCTGGAATCCGACCCTCACTAGCACAGATACGCAGTATTTT.

Comments on this clonotype: A clone one base away is much larger, so this may be a read error. The CDR3 does not end in the conserved phenylalanine or tryptophan, so this is likely a read error. This rearrangement joins TRBV13 to TRBJ1-4; no firm D call. The CDR3 runs to 12 residues. Trimming removed 4 bases at V and 5 bases at J, with 5 bases between. Germline V gene lookup returns CDR1 PRHDT and CDR2 FYEKMQ (reference sequence). The chain's CDR3 is CASSSNNEKLFC. The CDR3 DNA sequence: TGTGCCAGCAGCTCAAACAATGAAAAACTGTTTTGT.

At least ten counts were recorded for this clonotype. This chain joins TRBV4-1 and TRBJ1-5, with 10 bases lining up with TRBD1. V lost 0 bases, J lost 5 bases, and 10 bases stayed unmatched. Germline values: CDR1 MGHRA, CDR2 YSYEKL. The CDR3 has 18 residues. The CDR3 bases are TGCGCCAGCAGCCAAGAAGGGACAGGGGCTTTTCCTGATCAGCCCCAGCATTTT. It specifies CASSQEGTGAFPDQPQHF.

J is TRBJ2-3 and V is TRBV15, with D unclear. The CDR3 consists of 11 residues. V shed 0 bases and J shed 6 bases, with 1 base lying between them. Germline CDR1 is LNHNV and CDR2 is YYDKDF (reference sequence). This chain's CDR3 is CATSRDDTQYF. The DNA for the CDR3 is TGTGCCACCAGCAGAGATGATACGCAGTATTTT.

The rearrangement joins TRBV19 to TRBJ2-7; a weak D match, TRBD2 (5 bases). Germline V CDR1 and CDR2: LNHDA, SQIVND (reference sequence). Between the trimmed V and J ends, which lost 1 base and 0 bases, there was a span of 13 bases. CDR3 length equals 16 residues. CDR3 protein: CASSIGVGGGSYEQYF. CDR3 DNA: TGTGCCAGTAGTATAGGGGTGGGCGGAGGCTCCTACGAGCAGTACTTC.

This clonotype has a handful of counts. The chain carries TRBV11-2 and TRBJ2-7; 7 bases line up with TRBD1. V shed 7 bases, J shed 0 bases, and the junction held 21 bases outside the gene matches. Germline V lookup: CDR1 SGHAT, CDR2 FQNNGV. CDR3 length: 19 residues. The CDR3 coding sequence is TGTGCCAGCAACCAAGTACGAGACAGGGTTGTTTTGGACTCCTACGAGCAGTACTTC. It specifies CASNQVRDRVVLDSYEQYF.

In its sample, this clonotype was seen once. The rearrangement links TRBV25-1 to TRBJ1-3, with D possibly matching TRBD1 (5 bases). This CDR3 is built from 18 residues. Trimming removed 4 bases at V and 0 bases at J, with 19 bases between. The germline V gene has CDR1 MGHDK and CDR2 SYGVNS. The DNA for the CDR3 is TGTGCCAGCAGTGGGGAGGGACGCCCGAGCGGCTCTGGAAACACCATATATTTT. It translates to CASSGEGRPSGSGNTIYF.

The rearrangement joins TRBV19 to TRBJ2-7, with a weak D call TRBD1 (7 bases). The CDR3 has 14 residues. Per the germline V gene, CDR1 is LNHDA and CDR2 is SQIVND (reference sequence). Trimming stripped 8 bases from V and 2 bases from J, with 16 bases between. This CDR3 is CASGGTDHPYEQYF. The CDR3 coding sequence is TGTGCCAGTGGAGGGACAGATCACCCCTACGAGCAGTACTTC.

The chain joins TRBV9 to TRBJ2-7; D is uncertain. Germline V gives CDR1 SGDLS, CDR2 YYNGEE. Trimming cost V 0 bases and J 0 bases, with 7 bases left between them. This CDR3 comprises 14 residues. The CDR3 nucleotides read TGTGCCAGCAGCGTAGGAATGAGCTCCTACGAGCAGTACTTC. This encodes CASSVGMSSYEQYF.

The sample holds many counts of this clonotype. J is TRBJ2-3 and V is TRBV7-8, with no clear D. The CDR3 covers 15 residues. V lost 5 bases and J 3 bases, leaving 15 bases between the germline ends. Germline CDR1 SGHVS, CDR2 FQNEAQ. CDR3 sequence (DNA): TGTGCCAGCAGCCTAGGGATTTCGAGGACAGATACGCAGTATTTT. Translation: CASSLGISRTDTQYF.

This rearrangement joins TRBV24-1 to TRBJ1-1, with 8 nucleotides matching TRBD1. The CDR3 length is 14 residues. V lost 5 bases and J lost 5; bases outside the gene matches: 6. Germline CDR1 is KGHDR and CDR2 is SFDVKD. DNA for the CDR3: TGTGCCACCAGTGCAGGGGGCGAGGGGACTGAAGCTTTCTTT. Its protein product is CATSAGGEGTEAFF.

The gene calls are TRBV25-1 and TRBJ2-3, with D perhaps TRBD2 (6 bases). Trimming left V 4 bases short and J 3 bases short, with 17 bases between. This CDR3 has 16 amino acids. From germline, CDR1 is MGHDK and CDR2 SYGVNS. The CDR3 protein is CASSGIGGFKTDTQYF. Here the CDR3 DNA reads TGTGCCAGCAGTGGAATCGGAGGGTTTAAGACAGATACGCAGTATTTT.

This clonotype has at least ten counts. The rearrangement links TRBV4-1 to TRBJ1-5; D call uncertain. Germline loops: CDR1 MGHRA, CDR2 YSYEKL. This CDR3 is 15 amino acids long. V gave up 0 bases and J gave up 6 bases, with 12 bases separating them. CDR3 nucleotides: TGCGCCAGCAGCCAAGAATTGGGTTCTGGTCAGCCCCAGCATTTT. This codes for CASSQELGSGQPQHF.

There are many counts of this clonotype. The rearrangement uses TRBV7-9 and TRBJ2-7; 9 bases are a match to TRBD2. CDR1 and CDR2 (germline): SEHNR, FQNEAQ (reference sequence). The V and J ends lost 5 bases and 4 bases, in that order; junction bases with no gene match: 12. The CDR3 is 16 amino acids. The CDR3 DNA is TGTGCCAGCAGCCTGGTTGGGTCTAGCGGGGCATACGAGCAGTACTTC. It specifies CASSLVGSSGAYEQYF.

This clonotype has just a few counts. The chain joins TRBV27 to TRBJ2-1; either TRBD1 or TRBD2 may fit D (5 bases each). The CDR3 has 15 residues. Trimming pared 6 bases from V and 9 bases from J, leaving 21 bases between. Germline lookup yields CDR1 MNHEY and CDR2 SMNVEV (reference sequence). The CDR3 sequence: CASSQPFGATVEQFF. CDR3 sequence (DNA): TGTGCCAGCAGCCAACCGTTCGGGGCAACCGTTGAGCAGTTCTTC.

This rearrangement joins TRBV19 to TRBJ1-2, with TRBD1 as a possible D gene (5 bases). The CDR3 has 16 residues. Trimming pared 10 bases from V and 4 bases from J, leaving 25 bases between. Germline V gene data show CDR1 as LNHDA and CDR2 as SQIVND (reference sequence). The CDR3 nucleotides are TGTGCCACCGATGGTACAGGTAAAAGGGGCGGCTATGGCTACACCTTC. Translated, it gives CATDGTGKRGGYGYTF.

This chain links TRBV5-8 with TRBJ2-7; tentatively, D is TRBD1 (8 bases). V was clipped by 4 bases and J by 3 bases, with 20 bases between them. The germline CDR1 and CDR2 sequences are SGHTS and YDEGEE. This CDR3 has 16 amino acids. In nucleotides, the CDR3 is TGTGCCAGCAGCCCAGGGGGCCTAGCGGATTACTACGAGCAGTACTTC. Protein sequence: CASSPGGLADYYEQYF. The full variable domain, its missing parts supplied by reference TRBV5-8 and TRBJ2-7, is EAGVTQSPTHLIKTRGQQATLRCSPISGHTSVYWYQQALGLGLQFLLWYDEGEERNRGNFPPRFSGRQFPNYSSELNVNALELEDSALYLCASSPGGLADYYEQYFGPGTRLTVT.

Points on this clonotype: The CDR3 ends on some other residue instead of the conserved phenylalanine or tryptophan, so this is likely a read error. The V gene is TRBV25-1, the J gene TRBJ1-1; 8 bases line up with TRBD1. The germline V gene has CDR1 MGHDK and CDR2 SYGVNS. Trimming removed 2 bases from V and 3 bases from J; junction bases left unmatched: 11. The CDR3 runs 17 residues. DNA for the CDR3: TGTGCCAGCAGTGAAGGAGAGGGTCCAGGGGGCCACACTGAAGCTTTCTCT. Translated, it gives CASSEGEGPGGHTEAFS.

This clonotype was observed many times. This chain links TRBV5-6 with TRBJ1-2, with a tentative D call TRBD1 (6 bases). The V end lost 0 bases, the J end lost 2 bases, and 11 bases lay between the germline ends. CDR1 and CDR2 (germline): SGHDT, YYEEEE. There are 15 residues in the CDR3. In DNA, the CDR3 is TGTGCCAGCAGCTTGGAGGGGGGGGTCAACTATGGCTACACCTTC. This encodes CASSLEGGVNYGYTF.

This clonotype came up many times. The rearrangement links TRBV2 to TRBJ1-5, with a possible D match to TRBD1 (5 bases). The CDR3 contains 15 residues. Germline V CDR1 and CDR2: SNHLY, FYNNEI. The V gene lost 6 bases and the J gene lost 2 bases, with 14 bases spanning the gap. DNA of the CDR3: TGTGCCAGCAGCACATGGACAAGGGGCAATCAGCCCCAGCATTTT. Translation gives CASSTWTRGNQPQHF.